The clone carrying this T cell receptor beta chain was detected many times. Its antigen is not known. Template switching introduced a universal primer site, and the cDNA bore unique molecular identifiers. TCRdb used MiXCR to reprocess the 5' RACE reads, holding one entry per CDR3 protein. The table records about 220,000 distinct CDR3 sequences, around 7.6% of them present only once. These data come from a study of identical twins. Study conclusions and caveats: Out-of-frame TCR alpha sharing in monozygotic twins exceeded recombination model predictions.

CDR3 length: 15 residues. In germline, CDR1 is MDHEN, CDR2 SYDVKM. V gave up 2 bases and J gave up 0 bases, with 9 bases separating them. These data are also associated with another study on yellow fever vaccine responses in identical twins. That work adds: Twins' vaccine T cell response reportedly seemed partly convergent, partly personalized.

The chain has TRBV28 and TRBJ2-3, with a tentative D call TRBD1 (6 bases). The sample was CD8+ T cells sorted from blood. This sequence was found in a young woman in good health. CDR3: CASSLGQTSTDTQYF. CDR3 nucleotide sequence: TGTGCCAGCAGTTTAGGACAGACTAGCACAGATACGCAGTATTTT.